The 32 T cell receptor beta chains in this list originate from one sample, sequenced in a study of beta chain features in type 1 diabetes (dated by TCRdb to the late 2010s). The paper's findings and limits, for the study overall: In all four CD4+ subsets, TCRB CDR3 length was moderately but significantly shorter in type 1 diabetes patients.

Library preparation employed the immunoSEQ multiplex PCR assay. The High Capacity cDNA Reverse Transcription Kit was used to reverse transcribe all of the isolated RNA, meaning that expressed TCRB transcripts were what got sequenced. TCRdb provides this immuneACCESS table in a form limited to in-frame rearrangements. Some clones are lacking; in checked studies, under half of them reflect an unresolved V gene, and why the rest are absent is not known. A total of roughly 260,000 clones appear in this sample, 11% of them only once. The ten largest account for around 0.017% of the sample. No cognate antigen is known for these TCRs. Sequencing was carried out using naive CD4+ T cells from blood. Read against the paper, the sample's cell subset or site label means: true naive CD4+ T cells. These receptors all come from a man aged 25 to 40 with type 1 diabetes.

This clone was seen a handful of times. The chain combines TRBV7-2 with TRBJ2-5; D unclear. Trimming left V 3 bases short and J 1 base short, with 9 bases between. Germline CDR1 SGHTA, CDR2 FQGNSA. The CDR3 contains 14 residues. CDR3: CASSFYRAQETQYF. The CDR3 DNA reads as TGTGCCAGCAGCTTTTACAGAGCCCAAGAGACCCAGTACTTC.

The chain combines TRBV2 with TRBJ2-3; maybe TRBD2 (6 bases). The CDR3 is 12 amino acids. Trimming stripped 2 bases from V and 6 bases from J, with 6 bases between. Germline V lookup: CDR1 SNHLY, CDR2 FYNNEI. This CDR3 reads CASSELADTQYF. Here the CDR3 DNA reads TGTGCCAGCAGTGAACTAGCGGATACGCAGTATTTT.

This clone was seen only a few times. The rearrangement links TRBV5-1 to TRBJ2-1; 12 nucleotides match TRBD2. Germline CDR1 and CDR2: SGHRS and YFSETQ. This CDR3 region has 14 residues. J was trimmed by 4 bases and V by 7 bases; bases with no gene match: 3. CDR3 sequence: CASATSGGYNEQFF. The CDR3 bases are TGCGCCAGCGCCACTAGCGGGGGGTACAATGAGCAGTTCTTC.

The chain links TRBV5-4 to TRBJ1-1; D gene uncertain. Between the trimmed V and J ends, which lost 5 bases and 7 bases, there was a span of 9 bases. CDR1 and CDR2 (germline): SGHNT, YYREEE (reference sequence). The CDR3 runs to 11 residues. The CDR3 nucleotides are TGTGCCAGCAGTAGAACGAATGAAGCTTTCTTT. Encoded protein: CASSRTNEAFF.

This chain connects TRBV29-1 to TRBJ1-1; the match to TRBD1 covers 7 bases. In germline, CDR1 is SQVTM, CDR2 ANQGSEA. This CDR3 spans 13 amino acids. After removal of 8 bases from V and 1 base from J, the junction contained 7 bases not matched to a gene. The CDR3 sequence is CSYQGQTNTEAFF. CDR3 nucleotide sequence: TGCAGCTACCAGGGACAGACGAACACTGAAGCTTTCTTT. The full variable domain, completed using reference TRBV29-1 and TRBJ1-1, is SAVISQKPSRDICQRGTSLTIQCQVDSQVTMMFWYRQQPGQSLTLIATANQGSEATYESGFVIDKFPISRPNLTFSTLTVSNMSPEDSSIYLCSYQGQTNTEAFFGQGTRLTVV.

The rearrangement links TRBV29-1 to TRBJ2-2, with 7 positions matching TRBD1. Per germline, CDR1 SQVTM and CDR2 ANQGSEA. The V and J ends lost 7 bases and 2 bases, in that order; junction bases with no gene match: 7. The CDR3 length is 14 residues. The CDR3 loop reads CSGQTGFNTGELFF. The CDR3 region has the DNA TGCAGCGGGCAGACAGGGTTCAACACCGGGGAGCTGTTTTTT.

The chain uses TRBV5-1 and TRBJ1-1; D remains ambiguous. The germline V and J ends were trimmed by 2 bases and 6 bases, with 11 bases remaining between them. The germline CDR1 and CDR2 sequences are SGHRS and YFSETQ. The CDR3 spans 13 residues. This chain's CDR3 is CASSFGGNPEAFF. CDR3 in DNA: TGCGCCAGCAGCTTTGGCGGGAATCCTGAAGCTTTCTTT.

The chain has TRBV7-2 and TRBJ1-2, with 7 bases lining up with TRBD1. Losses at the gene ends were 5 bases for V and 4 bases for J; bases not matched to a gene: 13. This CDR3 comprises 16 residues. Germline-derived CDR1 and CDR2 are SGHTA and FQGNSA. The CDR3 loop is CASSRLPRGQPYGYTF. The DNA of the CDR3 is TGTGCCAGCAGCCGACTCCCAAGGGGGCAGCCCTATGGCTACACCTTC.

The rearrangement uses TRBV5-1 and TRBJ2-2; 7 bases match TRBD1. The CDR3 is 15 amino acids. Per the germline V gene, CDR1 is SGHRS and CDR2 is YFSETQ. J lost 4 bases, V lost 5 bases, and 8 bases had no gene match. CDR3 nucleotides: TGCGCCAGCAGAACGACAGGGTTCGGCACCGGGGAGCTGTTTTTT. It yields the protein CASRTTGFGTGELFF.

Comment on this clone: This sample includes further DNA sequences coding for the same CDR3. The CDR3 bases are TGTGCCAGCTCACCACCGGGGAGAGAGACCCAGTACTTC. Amino acid sequence: CASSPPGRETQYF. The chain employs TRBV18 and TRBJ2-5; the D gene is possibly TRBD2 (5 bases). Per the germline V gene, CDR1 is KGHSH and CDR2 is LQKENI. Trimming shortened V by 0 bases and J by 4 bases, and 6 bases separated the two germline ends. CDR3 length: 13 amino acids.

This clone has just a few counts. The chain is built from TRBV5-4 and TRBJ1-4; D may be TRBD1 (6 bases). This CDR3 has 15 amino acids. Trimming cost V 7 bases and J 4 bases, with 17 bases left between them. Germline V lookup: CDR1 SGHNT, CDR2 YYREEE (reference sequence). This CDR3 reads CASSEGGSYNEKLFF. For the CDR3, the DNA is TGTGCCAGCTCTGAAGGGGGATCGTATAATGAAAAACTGTTTTTT.

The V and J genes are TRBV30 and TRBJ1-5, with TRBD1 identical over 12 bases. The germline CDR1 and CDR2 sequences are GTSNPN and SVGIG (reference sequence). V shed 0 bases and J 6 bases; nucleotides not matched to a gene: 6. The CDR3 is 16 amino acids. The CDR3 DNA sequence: TGTGCCTGGAGTGTAGGGACAGGGGGCTTCGGTCAGCCCCAGCATTTT. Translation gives CAWSVGTGGFGQPQHF.

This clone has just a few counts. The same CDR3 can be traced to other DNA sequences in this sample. DNA for the CDR3: TGTGCCAGCAGCGCAAGCGGGGGCTCCTACAATGAGCAGTTCTTC. Encoded protein: CASSASGGSYNEQFF. The chain has TRBV9 and TRBJ2-1, with TRBD2 matching over 8 bases. J was trimmed by 0 bases and V by 3 bases; bases with no gene match: 2. Germline V gene data show CDR1 as SGDLS and CDR2 as YYNGEE. This CDR3 is built from 15 residues. Combining the CDR3 with reference TRBV9 and TRBJ2-1 gives the whole variable domain DSGVTQTPKHLITATGQRVTLRCSPRSGDLSVYWYQQSLDQGLQFLIQYYNGEERAKGNILERFSAQQFPDLHSELNLSSLELGDSALYFCASSASGGSYNEQFFGPGTRLTVL.

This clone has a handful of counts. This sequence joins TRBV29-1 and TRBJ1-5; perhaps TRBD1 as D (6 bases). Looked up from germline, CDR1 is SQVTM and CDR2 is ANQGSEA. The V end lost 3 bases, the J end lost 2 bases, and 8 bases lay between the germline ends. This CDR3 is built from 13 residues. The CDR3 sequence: CSVDSGGNQPQHF. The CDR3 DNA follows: TGCAGCGTTGACTCAGGGGGCAATCAGCCCCAGCATTTT.

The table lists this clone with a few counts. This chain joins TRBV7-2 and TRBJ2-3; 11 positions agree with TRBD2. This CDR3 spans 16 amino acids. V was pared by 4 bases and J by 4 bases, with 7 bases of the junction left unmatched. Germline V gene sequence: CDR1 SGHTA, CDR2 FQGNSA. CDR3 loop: CASSSSSGGAADTQYF. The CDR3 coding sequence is TGTGCCAGCAGCTCCAGTAGCGGGGGGGCTGCAGATACGCAGTATTTT.

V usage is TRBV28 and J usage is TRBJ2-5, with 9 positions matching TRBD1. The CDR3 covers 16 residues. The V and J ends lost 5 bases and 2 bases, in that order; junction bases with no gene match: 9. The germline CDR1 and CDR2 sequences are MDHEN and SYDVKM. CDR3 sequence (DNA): TGTGCCAGCAGTCCGGCTGGGACAGGGTTACAAGAGACCCAGTACTTC. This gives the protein CASSPAGTGLQETQYF.

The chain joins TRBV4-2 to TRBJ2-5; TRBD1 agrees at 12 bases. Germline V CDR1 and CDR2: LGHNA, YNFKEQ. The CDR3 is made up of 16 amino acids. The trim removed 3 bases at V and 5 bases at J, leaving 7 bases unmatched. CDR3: CASSHQGQGARETQYF. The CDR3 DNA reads TGTGCCAGCAGCCATCAGGGACAGGGGGCTAGGGAGACCCAGTACTTC.

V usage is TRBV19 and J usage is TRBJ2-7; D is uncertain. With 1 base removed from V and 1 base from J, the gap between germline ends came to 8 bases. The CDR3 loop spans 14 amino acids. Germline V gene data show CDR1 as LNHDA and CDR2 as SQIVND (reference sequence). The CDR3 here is CASSIVGGSYEQYF. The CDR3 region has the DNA TGTGCCAGTAGTATAGTTGGCGGATCCTACGAGCAGTACTTC.

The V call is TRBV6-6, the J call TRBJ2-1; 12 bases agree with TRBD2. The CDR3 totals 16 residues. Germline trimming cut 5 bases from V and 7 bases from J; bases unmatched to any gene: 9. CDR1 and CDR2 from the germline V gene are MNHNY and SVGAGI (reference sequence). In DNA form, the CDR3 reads TGTGCCAGCAGTCACCCGCTAGCGGGGGGGCGGAATGAGCAGTTCTTC. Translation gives CASSHPLAGGRNEQFF.

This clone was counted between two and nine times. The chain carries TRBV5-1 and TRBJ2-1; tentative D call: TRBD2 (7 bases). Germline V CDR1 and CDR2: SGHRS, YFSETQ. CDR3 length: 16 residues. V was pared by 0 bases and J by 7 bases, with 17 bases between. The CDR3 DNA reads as TGCGCCAGCAGCTTGGTATCGGGGGGCCGAGAGAATGAGCAGTTCTTC. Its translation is CASSLVSGGRENEQFF.

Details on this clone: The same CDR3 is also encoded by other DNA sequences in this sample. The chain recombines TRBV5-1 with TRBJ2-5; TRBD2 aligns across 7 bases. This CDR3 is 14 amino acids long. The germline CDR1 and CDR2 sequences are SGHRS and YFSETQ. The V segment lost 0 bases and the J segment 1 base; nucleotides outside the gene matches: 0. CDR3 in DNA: TGCGCCAGCAGCTTGGCGGGGGGCCAAGAGACCCAGTACTTC. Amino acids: CASSLAGGQETQYF.

The CDR3 sequence: CASSRAPLQSFEKLFF. The CDR3 nucleotides are TGTGCCAGCTCACGGGCCCCCCTTCAGTCCTTTGAAAAACTGTTTTTT. The rearrangement uses TRBV18 and TRBJ1-4; no clear D. Germline values: CDR1 KGHSH, CDR2 LQKENI. The CDR3 runs to 16 residues. V was clipped by 4 bases and J by 7 bases, with 19 bases between them.

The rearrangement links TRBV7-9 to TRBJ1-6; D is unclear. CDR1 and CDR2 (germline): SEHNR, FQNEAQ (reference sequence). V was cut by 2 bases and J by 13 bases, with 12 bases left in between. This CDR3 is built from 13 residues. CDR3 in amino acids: CASSLQEDSPLHF. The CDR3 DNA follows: TGTGCCAGCAGCTTACAGGAGGACTCTCCCCTCCACTTT.

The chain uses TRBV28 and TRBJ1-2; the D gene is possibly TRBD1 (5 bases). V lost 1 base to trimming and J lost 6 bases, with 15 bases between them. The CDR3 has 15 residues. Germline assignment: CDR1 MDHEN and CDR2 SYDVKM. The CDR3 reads CASSLYLLGGNGYTF. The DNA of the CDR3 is TGTGCCAGCAGTTTATATTTACTGGGGGGGAATGGCTACACCTTC.

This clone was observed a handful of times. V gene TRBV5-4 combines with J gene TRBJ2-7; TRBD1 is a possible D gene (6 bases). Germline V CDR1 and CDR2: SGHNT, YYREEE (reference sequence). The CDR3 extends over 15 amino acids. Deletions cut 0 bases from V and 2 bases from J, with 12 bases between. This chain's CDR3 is CASSLDQGTPYEQYF. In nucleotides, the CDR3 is TGTGCCAGCAGCTTGGATCAGGGGACCCCCTACGAGCAGTACTTC.

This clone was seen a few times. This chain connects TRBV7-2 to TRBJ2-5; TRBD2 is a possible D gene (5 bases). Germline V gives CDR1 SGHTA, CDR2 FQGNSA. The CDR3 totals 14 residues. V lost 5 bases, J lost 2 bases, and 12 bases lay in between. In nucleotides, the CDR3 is TGTGCCAGCAGCACGAGGGCTGGTCAAGAGACCCAGTACTTC. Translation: CASSTRAGQETQYF.

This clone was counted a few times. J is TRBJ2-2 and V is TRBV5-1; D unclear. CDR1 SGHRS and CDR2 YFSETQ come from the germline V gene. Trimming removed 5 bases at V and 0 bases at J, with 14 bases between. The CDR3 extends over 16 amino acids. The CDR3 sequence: CASRPAAVANTGELFF. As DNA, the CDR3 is TGCGCCAGCAGGCCCGCGGCGGTCGCGAACACCGGGGAGCTGTTTTTT.

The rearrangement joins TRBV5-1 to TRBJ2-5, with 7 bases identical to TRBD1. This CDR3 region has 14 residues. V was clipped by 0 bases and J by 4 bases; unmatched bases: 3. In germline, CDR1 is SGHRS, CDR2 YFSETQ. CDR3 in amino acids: CASSLGQGLETQYF. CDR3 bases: TGCGCCAGCAGCTTGGGACAGGGATTAGAGACCCAGTACTTC.

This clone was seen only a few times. CDR3 DNA sequence: TGTGCCAGCAGCGTAGAATCGGGTTACGAGCAGTACTTC. This translates into CASSVESGYEQYF. The chain has TRBV9 and TRBJ2-7; no clear D. The V and J ends lost 0 bases and 4 bases respectively, with 8 bases between them. Germline V gene sequence: CDR1 SGDLS, CDR2 YYNGEE. This CDR3 has 13 residues.

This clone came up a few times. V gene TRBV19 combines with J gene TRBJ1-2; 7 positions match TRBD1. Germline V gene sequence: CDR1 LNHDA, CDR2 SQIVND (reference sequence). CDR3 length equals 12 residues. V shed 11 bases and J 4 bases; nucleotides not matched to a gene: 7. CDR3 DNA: TGTGCCCTCGGGACAGATCTCTATGGCTACACCTTC. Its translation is CALGTDLYGYTF.

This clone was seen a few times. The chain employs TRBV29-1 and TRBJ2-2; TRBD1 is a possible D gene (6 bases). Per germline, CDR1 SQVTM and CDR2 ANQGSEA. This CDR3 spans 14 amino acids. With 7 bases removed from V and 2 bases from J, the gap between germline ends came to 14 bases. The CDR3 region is CSASTGQNTGELFF. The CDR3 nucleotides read TGCAGCGCCTCGACAGGACAAAACACCGGGGAGCTGTTTTTT.

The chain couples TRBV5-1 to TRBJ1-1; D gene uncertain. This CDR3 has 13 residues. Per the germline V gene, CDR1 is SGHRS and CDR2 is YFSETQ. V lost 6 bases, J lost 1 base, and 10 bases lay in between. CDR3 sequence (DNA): TGCGCCAGCACCTGGCGGCAGAACACTGAAGCTTTCTTT. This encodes CASTWRQNTEAFF.